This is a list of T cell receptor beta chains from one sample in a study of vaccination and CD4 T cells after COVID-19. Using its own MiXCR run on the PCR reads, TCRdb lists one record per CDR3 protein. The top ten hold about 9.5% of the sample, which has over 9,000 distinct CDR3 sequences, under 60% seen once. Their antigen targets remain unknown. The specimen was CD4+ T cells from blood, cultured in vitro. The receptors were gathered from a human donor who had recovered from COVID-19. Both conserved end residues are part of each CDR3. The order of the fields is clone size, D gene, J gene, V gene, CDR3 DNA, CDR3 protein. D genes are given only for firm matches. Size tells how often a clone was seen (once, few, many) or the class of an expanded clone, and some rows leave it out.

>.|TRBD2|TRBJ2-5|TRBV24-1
TGTGCCACCAGTGAGACCGGGACTAGCGGACAAGAGACCCAGTACTTC
CATSETGTSGQETQYF
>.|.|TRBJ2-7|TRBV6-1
TGTGCCAGCAGTCGGACGGGTTCCTACGAGCAGTACTTC
CASSRTGSYEQYF
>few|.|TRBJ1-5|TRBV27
TGTGCCAGCAGTTTAGGGGGCGGCAATCAGCCCCAGCATTTT
CASSLGGGNQPQHF
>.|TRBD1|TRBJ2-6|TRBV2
TGTGCCAGCAGTGTTCGGGACAGGGGCAGTAACGTCCTGACTTTC
CASSVRDRGSNVLTF
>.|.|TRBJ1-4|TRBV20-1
TGCAGTGCTAGAGACTCAGGAGACCGGGAAAAACTGTTTTTT
CSARDSGDREKLFF
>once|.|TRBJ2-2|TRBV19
TGTGCCAGTAGAATCAACACCGGGGAGCTGTTTTTT
CASRINTGELFF
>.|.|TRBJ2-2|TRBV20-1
TGCAGTGCTAGTTCTAGCGCGGCCGGGGAGCTGTTTTTT
CSASSSAAGELFF
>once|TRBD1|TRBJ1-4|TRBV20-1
TGCAGTGCAACAGGGGGCGCAGAAGCTAATGAAAAACTGTTTTTT
CSATGGAEANEKLFF
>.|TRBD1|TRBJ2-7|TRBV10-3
TGTGCCATCAGCACCTTTCCGGGACAGGGGGCTAACGAGCAGTACTTC
CAISTFPGQGANEQYF
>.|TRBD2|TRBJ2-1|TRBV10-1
TGCGCCAGCAGTGAAGCGGGGGATCACAATGAGCAGTTCTTC
CASSEAGDHNEQFF
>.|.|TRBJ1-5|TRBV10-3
TGTGCCATCAGCCCCGGGGGGGGGGATCAGCCCCAGCATTTT
CAISPGGGDQPQHF
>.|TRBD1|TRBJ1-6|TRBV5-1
TGCGCCAGCAGCCTCGGACAGGGCGGATCACCCCTCCACTTT
CASSLGQGGSPLHF
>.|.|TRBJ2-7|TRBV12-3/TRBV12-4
TGTGCCAGCAGTTTGTACCCCAGGAATTACGAGCAGTACTTC
CASSLYPRNYEQYF
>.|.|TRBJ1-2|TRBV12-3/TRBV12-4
TGTGCCAGCAGGGAGAGCCTCTATGGCTACACCTTC
CASRESLYGYTF
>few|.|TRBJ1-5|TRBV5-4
TGTGCCAGCAGCCAGGACAATATCCAGCCCCAGCATTTT
CASSQDNIQPQHF
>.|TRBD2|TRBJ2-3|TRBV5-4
TGTGCCAGCCGAGGGACTAGGGGCACAGATACGCAGTATTTT
CASRGTRGTDTQYF
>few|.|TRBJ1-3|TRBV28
TGTGCCAGCAGCGCCCCTAGATTCTCTGGAAACACCATATATTTT
CASSAPRFSGNTIYF
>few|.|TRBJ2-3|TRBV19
TGTGCCAGTAGTATCGAGATCAACACAGATACGCAGTATTTT
CASSIEINTDTQYF
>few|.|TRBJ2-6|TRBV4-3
TGCGCCAGCAGCCCAGAAGCAGGGGCTGGGGCCAACGTCCTGACTTTC
CASSPEAGAGANVLTF
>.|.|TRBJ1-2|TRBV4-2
TGTGCCAGCAGCCAAGTCCAGGACTCTAACTATGGCTACACCTTC
CASSQVQDSNYGYTF
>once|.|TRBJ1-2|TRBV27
TGTGCCAGCAGTAGGAATAACTATGGCTACACCTTC
CASSRNNYGYTF
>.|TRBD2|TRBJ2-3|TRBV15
TGTGCCACCAGCAGAAAGACTAGCGGGAGATCAACAGATACGCAGTATTTT
CATSRKTSGRSTDTQYF
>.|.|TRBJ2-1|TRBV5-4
TGTGCCAGCAGCTTGTCTGTAGACTACAATGAGCAGTTCTTC
CASSLSVDYNEQFF
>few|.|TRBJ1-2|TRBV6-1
TGTGCCAGCAGTACACCCTATGGCTACACCTTC
CASSTPYGYTF
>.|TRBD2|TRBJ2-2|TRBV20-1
TGCAGTGCTAGACCTAGCGGGAGTGGCACCGGGGAGCTGTTTTTT
CSARPSGSGTGELFF
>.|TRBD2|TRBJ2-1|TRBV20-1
TGCAGTGCTTGGACTAGCGGGAGGTTAAGTTACAATGAGCAGTTCTTC
CSAWTSGRLSYNEQFF
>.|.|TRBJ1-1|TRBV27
TGTGCCAGCAGTTTATCAATAGGGGCTGAAGCTTTCTTT
CASSLSIGAEAFF
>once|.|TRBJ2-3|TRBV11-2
TGTGCCAGCAGCTTAGATCCGACCCGGGATACGCAGTATTTT
CASSLDPTRDTQYF
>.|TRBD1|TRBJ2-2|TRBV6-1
TGTGCCAGCAGTGGGACAGGGGACGCGAACACCGGGGAGCTGTTTTTT
CASSGTGDANTGELFF
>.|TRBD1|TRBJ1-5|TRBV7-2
TGTGCCAGCAGCTTAGGGACAGGCACCCGAGGGCCCCAGCATTTT
CASSLGTGTRGPQHF
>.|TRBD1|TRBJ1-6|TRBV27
TGTGCCAGCGGCCGGGACAGGGGCCCCAATTCACCCCTCCACTTT
CASGRDRGPNSPLHF
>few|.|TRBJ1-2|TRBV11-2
TGTGCCAGCAGCCCTCAGGGGAACTATGGCTACACCTTC
CASSPQGNYGYTF
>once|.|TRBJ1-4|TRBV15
TGTGCCACCAGCGGCAGGGGATATGAAAAACTGTTTTTT
CATSGRGYEKLFF
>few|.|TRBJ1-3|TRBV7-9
TGTGCCAGCAGCTCCCAGGGGTCTGGAAACACCATATATTTT
CASSSQGSGNTIYF
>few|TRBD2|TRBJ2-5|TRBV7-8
TGTGCCAGCAGCTTCGGGACTAGCGGAGAAGAGACCCAGTACTTC
CASSFGTSGEETQYF
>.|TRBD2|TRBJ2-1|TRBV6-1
TGTGCCAGCAGTCAAAGCGGGAGGGCCGGCAATGAGCAGTTCTTC
CASSQSGRAGNEQFF
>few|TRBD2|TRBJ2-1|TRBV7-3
TGTGCCAGCAGTTTGAGCGGGATTGGCTACAATGAGCAGTTCTTC
CASSLSGIGYNEQFF
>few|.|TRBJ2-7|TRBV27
TGTGCCAGCAGACCAAACCAAGACTACGAGCAGTACTTC
CASRPNQDYEQYF